These 31 T cell receptor beta chains came from one sample sequenced in a study of CD8 T cells in ankylosing spondylitis. TCRdb processed the 5' RACE reads anew with MiXCR; each CDR3 protein has one entry. The data hold roughly 250,000 distinct CDR3 sequences, with 8.6% observed a single time. The sequencing input was blood, either unsorted or a sorted T cell fraction (not recorded which). The source of these receptors is a male donor with ankylosing spondylitis or in good health (not recorded which).

This clonotype came up a few times. The chain joins TRBV14 to TRBJ2-1; no reliable D call. Germline CDR1 SGHDN, CDR2 FVKESK. The length of the CDR3 is 15 residues. The V end was cut by 2 bases, the J end by 5 bases, with 13 bases between. CDR3 residues: CASSQKTRSNNEQFF. DNA of the CDR3: TGTGCCAGCAGCCAAAAGACCCGGTCAAACAATGAGCAGTTCTTC.

This clonotype appeared many times. V and J are TRBV12-3 or TRBV12-4 and TRBJ2-1; 11 bases are a match to TRBD2. V was clipped by 6 bases and J by 4 bases; unmatched bases: 2. The CDR3 runs to 14 residues. CDR3 amino acids: CASSTSGGYNEQFF. The CDR3 DNA is TGTGCCAGCAGCACTAGCGGGGGATACAATGAGCAGTTCTTC.

About this clonotype: A much larger clone lies one base from this, so it may be a read error. V usage is TRBV7-2 and J usage is TRBJ1-6, with D hard to call. Per the germline V gene, CDR1 is SGHTA and CDR2 is FQGNSA. V dropped 5 bases and J dropped 5 bases, with 10 bases sitting between them. The CDR3 runs 14 residues. The CDR3 sequence: CASSQDGNNSPLHF. For the CDR3, the DNA is TGTGCCAGCAGCCAGGACGGGAATAATTCACCCCTCCACTTT.

The V call is TRBV11-3, the J call TRBJ2-1, with D possibly TRBD2 on 6 matching bases. The V gene lost 2 bases and the J gene lost 0 bases, with 8 bases spanning the gap. Per germline, CDR1 SGHNT and CDR2 YENEEA. The CDR3 has 15 amino acids. CDR3 DNA sequence: TGTGCCAGCAGCTTATGGACTACCTCCTACAATGAGCAGTTCTTC. Amino acid sequence: CASSLWTTSYNEQFF.

In this sample, this clonotype turned up many times. This sequence joins TRBV20-1 and TRBJ2-1, with unresolved D. CDR3 length: 12 amino acids. The germline CDR1 and CDR2 sequences are DFQATT and SNEGSKA (reference sequence). With 3 bases removed from V and 5 bases from J, the gap between germline ends came to 8 bases. The CDR3 nucleotides are TGCAGTGCTAGTTCCCCCGACAATGAGCAGTTCTTC. Its translation is CSASSPDNEQFF.

This clonotype was detected ten times or more. This sequence joins TRBV5-6 and TRBJ1-4; D possibly corresponds to TRBD1 (5 bases). V was clipped by 2 bases and J by 7 bases, with 18 bases between them. The CDR3 sequence is 16 residues long. The germline CDR1 and CDR2 sequences are SGHDT and YYEEEE. CDR3 sequence: CASSFNIRGRGEKLFF. In DNA form, the CDR3 reads TGTGCCAGCAGCTTTAATATCCGGGGACGGGGTGAAAAACTGTTTTTT. The variable domain in full, completed from reference TRBV5-6 and TRBJ1-4, reads DAGVTQSPTHLIKTRGQQVTLRCSPKSGHDTVSWYQQALGQGPQFIFQYYEEEERQRGNFPDRFSGHQFPNYSSELNVNALLLGDSALYLCASSFNIRGRGEKLFFGSGTQLSVL.

This clonotype was picked up many times. The CDR3 DNA follows: TGTGCTAGTTCCCGACAGGCAGGACCCTACGAGCAGTACTTC. Its translation: CASSRQAGPYEQYF. This chain connects TRBV12-5 to TRBJ2-7, with a weak D call TRBD1 (6 bases). Trimming shortened V by 8 bases and J by 2 bases, and 16 bases separated the two germline ends. Germline CDR1 LGHNT, CDR2 FRNRAP. The CDR3 has 14 amino acids.

Only a few counts were recorded for this clonotype. This chain links TRBV15 with TRBJ1-1, with D hard to call. Trimming pared 2 bases from V and 2 bases from J, leaving 9 bases between. The CDR3 spans 14 residues. Germline CDR1 is LNHNV and CDR2 is YYDKDF (reference sequence). The CDR3 nucleotides read TGTGCCACCAGCAGACAGGTAGGCAACACTGAAGCTTTCTTT. Residues: CATSRQVGNTEAFF.

This clonotype has a count of ten or more. The chain uses TRBV9 and TRBJ2-2; tentative D call: TRBD1 (5 bases). This CDR3 region has 16 residues. Germline CDR1 and CDR2: SGDLS and YYNGEE. V was clipped by 0 bases and J by 0 bases, with 9 bases between them. In nucleotides, the CDR3 is TGTGCCAGCAGCGTAGCGGACACAACGAACACCGGGGAGCTGTTTTTT. It is translated as CASSVADTTNTGELFF.

This clonotype has ten or more counts. The genes are TRBV6-5 and TRBJ1-3; a weak D match, TRBD1 (6 bases). Germline CDR1 reads MNHEY; CDR2 reads SVGAGI. The V end lost 2 bases, the J end lost 4 bases, and 15 bases lay between the germline ends. This CDR3 has 16 residues. The CDR3 loop is CASSYGNRERGNTIYF. The CDR3 DNA sequence: TGTGCCAGCAGTTACGGGAACAGGGAGAGAGGAAACACCATATATTTT.

The table lists this clonotype with many counts. The rearrangement uses TRBV20-1 and TRBJ1-1, with D possibly TRBD1 on 6 matching bases. The CDR3 runs 14 residues. V lost 2 bases and J lost 4, with 14 bases in between. The germline gives CDR1 DFQATT, CDR2 SNEGSKA (reference sequence). The DNA of the CDR3 is TGCAGTGCTAGAATGGGGGGGCTGAGCACTGAAGCTTTCTTT. Its translation: CSARMGGLSTEAFF.

This clonotype was detected a few times. The V gene is TRBV15, the J gene TRBJ1-6, with D perhaps matching TRBD1 (6 bases). In germline, CDR1 is LNHNV, CDR2 YYDKDF (reference sequence). V dropped 8 bases and J dropped 9 bases, with 8 bases sitting between them. The CDR3 is 11 residues long. Here the CDR3 reads CATHRVSPLHF. CDR3 nucleotides: TGTGCCACCCACAGGGTTTCACCCCTCCACTTT. Based on the CDR3 plus reference TRBV15 and TRBJ1-6, the full variable domain is DAMVIQNPRYQVTQFGKPVTLSCSQTLNHNVMYWYQQKSSQAPKLLFHYYDKDFNNEADTPDNFQSRRPNTSFCFLDIRSPGLGDTAMYLCATHRVSPLHFGNGTRLTVT.

V and J are TRBV4-3 and TRBJ2-7; D may be TRBD2 (6 bases). The ends were cut back, 0 bases at V and 4 bases at J, with 10 bases in the middle. In germline, CDR1 is LGHNA, CDR2 YSLEER. CDR3 size: 14 residues. The chain's CDR3 is CASSQELAGYEQYF. The CDR3 DNA sequence: TGCGCCAGCAGCCAAGAACTAGCAGGGTACGAGCAGTACTTC.

The rearrangement links TRBV28 to TRBJ2-7, with no clear D. Germline V gene lookup returns CDR1 MDHEN and CDR2 SYDVKM. There are 15 residues in the CDR3. Trimming removed 6 bases at V and 7 bases at J, with 22 bases between. The CDR3 protein is CASSRTTRLEQEQYF. CDR3 nucleotide sequence: TGTGCCAGCAGCCGAACTACAAGGCTGGAACAGGAGCAGTACTTC.

The table lists this clonotype with many counts. This sequence joins TRBV3-1 and TRBJ2-2; possible D gene TRBD2, 5 bases. In germline, CDR1 is LGHDT, CDR2 YNNKEL (reference sequence). The length of the CDR3 is 15 residues. Trimming left V 0 bases short and J 6 bases short, with 11 bases between. The CDR3 coding sequence is TGTGCCAGCAGCCAAGACTTAGCGATTCCCGGGGAGCTGTTTTTT. Translated, it gives CASSQDLAIPGELFF.

Many counts were recorded for this clonotype. The genes are TRBV20-1 and TRBJ1-5, with D perhaps TRBD1 (5 bases). The CDR3 sequence is 15 residues long. Trimming left V 5 bases short and J 3 bases short, with 17 bases between. Germline loops: CDR1 DFQATT, CDR2 SNEGSKA (reference sequence). DNA for the CDR3: TGCAGTGCTCCCCTCGGGAGGGGCAACAATCAGCCCCAGCATTTT. This sequence encodes CSAPLGRGNNQPQHF.

This clonotype was counted at least ten times. This chain connects TRBV12-3 or TRBV12-4 to TRBJ2-1, with 9 positions matching TRBD1. This CDR3 contains 15 residues. J gave up 3 bases and V 4 bases, and 4 bases lay outside the gene matches. CDR3 amino acids: CASSWGQGIYNEQFF. CDR3 nucleotide sequence: TGTGCCAGCAGTTGGGGACAGGGAATCTACAATGAGCAGTTCTTC.

Comments on this clonotype: One end of the junction fails to match germline, which may point to a read error. The CDR3 DNA reads as TGTGCCTGCAGCTCCGTCGGGGGAACTGGAAACACCATATATTTT. Protein product: CACSSVGGTGNTIYF. This rearrangement joins TRBV3-1 to TRBJ1-3, with a weak D call TRBD1 (5 bases). The germline CDR1 and CDR2 sequences are LGHDT and YNNKEL (reference sequence). The CDR3 is made up of 15 amino acids.

This clonotype was seen repeatedly, ten times or more. CDR3: CASSGEEAEQFF. The CDR3 DNA reads as TGTGCCAGCAGTGGGGAAGAAGCTGAGCAGTTCTTC. This sequence joins TRBV7-6 and TRBJ2-1; no firm D call. Germline loops: CDR1 SGHVS, CDR2 FNYEAQ. V lost 6 bases and J 9 bases, leaving 12 bases between the germline ends. CDR3 size: 12 residues.

Many counts were recorded for this clonotype. The V and J genes are TRBV2 and TRBJ2-1; D might be TRBD2 (5 bases). Germline V gene lookup returns CDR1 SNHLY and CDR2 FYNNEI. The CDR3 is 13 amino acids. V gave up 6 bases and J gave up 5 bases, with 11 bases separating them. The CDR3 DNA reads as TGTGCCAGCAGGACGCTACTAGACAATGAGCAGTTCTTC. It specifies CASRTLLDNEQFF.

In this sample, this clonotype turned up a few times. V gene TRBV5-5 combines with J gene TRBJ2-1; 14 bases map to TRBD2. The germline CDR1 and CDR2 sequences are SGHKS and YYEKEE (reference sequence). The length of the CDR3 is 17 residues. Losses at the gene ends were 4 bases for V and 7 bases for J; bases not matched to a gene: 10. CDR3: CASSQIPGLAGENEQFF. CDR3 sequence (DNA): TGTGCCAGCAGCCAAATTCCGGGACTAGCGGGGGAGAATGAGCAGTTCTTC.

This clonotype was observed at least ten times. The V call is TRBV20-1, the J call TRBJ1-2; TRBD1 matches 7 bases. The V segment lost 6 bases and the J segment 8 bases; nucleotides outside the gene matches: 18. The germline gives CDR1 DFQATT, CDR2 SNEGSKA (reference sequence). There are 15 residues in the CDR3. The CDR3 spells CSAHPSRDRVDGYTF. CDR3 bases: TGCAGTGCCCACCCTTCCCGCGACAGGGTGGACGGCTACACCTTC.

The J gene is TRBJ2-1, the V gene TRBV4-3; 8 bases line up with TRBD2. The CDR3 extends over 16 amino acids. CDR1 and CDR2 (germline): LGHNA, YSLEER. V gave up 1 base and J gave up 1 base; unmatched junction bases: 3. The CDR3 nucleotides read TGCGCCAGCAGCCAAGGGATAGCGGGGTCCTACAATGAGCAGTTCTTC. This encodes CASSQGIAGSYNEQFF.

In its sample, this clonotype was seen many times. The V call is TRBV19, the J call TRBJ2-7; D uncertain. Germline CDR1 LNHDA, CDR2 SQIVND (reference sequence). There are 13 residues in the CDR3. The ends were cut back, 2 bases at V and 4 bases at J, with 9 bases in the middle. The CDR3 DNA sequence: TGTGCCAGTAGTATACGAAACAGTTACGAGCAGTACTTC. This sequence encodes CASSIRNSYEQYF.

The V call is TRBV4-2, the J call TRBJ2-5, with 9 bases lining up with TRBD1. Germline CDR1 is LGHNA and CDR2 is YNFKEQ. The CDR3 loop spans 15 amino acids. Trimming at V came to 2 bases and at J to 5 bases, leaving 6 bases not matched to a gene. CDR3 protein: CASSQFRDRDETQYF. As DNA, the CDR3 is TGTGCCAGCAGCCAATTCCGGGACAGGGATGAGACCCAGTACTTC.

In this sample, this clonotype turned up once. This chain links TRBV20-1 with TRBJ1-2, with TRBD1 matching 11 bases. V dropped 0 bases and J dropped 3; count of bases not matched to a gene: 9. The CDR3 has 17 residues. CDR1 is DFQATT and CDR2 is SNEGSKA in the germline V gene (reference sequence). The CDR3 DNA is TGCAGTGCTAGAGATCTCTGGACAGGGGGCACAGACTATGGCTACACCTTC. This codes for CSARDLWTGGTDYGYTF.

This rearrangement joins TRBV7-9 to TRBJ1-2; no firm D call. Trimming pared 4 bases from V and 6 bases from J, leaving 21 bases between. Germline values: CDR1 SEHNR, CDR2 FQNEAQ (reference sequence). The CDR3 has 16 residues. The CDR3 protein is CASSSNTDGGGDGYTF. The CDR3 nucleotides read TGTGCCAGCAGCTCCAACACCGACGGCGGCGGGGATGGCTACACCTTC. The whole variable domain, remainder taken from reference TRBV7-9 and TRBJ1-2, is DTGVSQNPRHKITKRGQNVTFRCDPISEHNRLYWYRQTLGQGPEFLTYFQNEAQLEKSRLLSDRFSAERPKGSFSTLEIQRTEQGDSAMYLCASSSNTDGGGDGYTFGSGTRLTVV.

This clonotype has a count of ten or more. The chain employs TRBV29-1 and TRBJ1-2, with D tentatively TRBD1 (5 bases). V was shortened by 0 bases and J by 13 bases, with 15 bases between the two germline ends. Germline-derived CDR1 and CDR2 are SQVTM and ANQGSEA. The CDR3 runs 12 residues. The DNA for the CDR3 is TGCAGCGTTGAAGATGTCGGCAGGGTCCGCACCTTC. Translated, it gives CSVEDVGRVRTF. Filled out from reference TRBV29-1 and TRBJ1-2, the complete variable domain reads SAVISQKPSRDICQRGTSLTIQCQVDSQVTMMFWYRQQPGQSLTLIATANQGSEATYESGFVIDKFPISRPNLTFSTLTVSNMSPEDSSIYLCSVEDVGRVRTFGSGTRLTVV.

V usage is TRBV15 and J usage is TRBJ1-2; D is uncertain. The V end lost 0 bases, the J end lost 6 bases, and 20 bases lay between the germline ends. The CDR3 consists of 17 residues. CDR1 and CDR2 from the germline V gene are LNHNV and YYDKDF (reference sequence). The CDR3 here is CATSRDIKGRLEDGYTF. Here the CDR3 DNA reads TGTGCCACCAGCAGAGATATAAAAGGGAGGCTGGAGGATGGCTACACCTTC.

This clonotype showed up many times. This chain uses TRBV7-2 with TRBJ2-2; tentative D call: TRBD2 (5 bases). The CDR3 loop spans 17 amino acids. Per germline, CDR1 SGHTA and CDR2 FQGNSA. Trimming removed 3 bases at V and 4 bases at J, with 18 bases between. The CDR3 nucleotides read TGTGCCAGCAGCTTGACTGGACTGGCACGCGGCACCGGGGAGCTGTTTTTT. Translation: CASSLTGLARGTGELFF. The variable domain in full, with the rest retrieved from reference TRBV7-2 and TRBJ2-2, is GAGVSQSPSNKVTEKGKDVELRCDPISGHTALYWYRQSLGQGLEFLIYFQGNSAPDKSGLPSDRFSAERTGGSVSTLTIQRTQQEDSAVYLCASSLTGLARGTGELFFGEGSRLTVL.

This clonotype was seen many times. V and J are TRBV6-1 and TRBJ1-2, with a weak D call TRBD1 (5 bases). V gave up 5 bases and J gave up 3 bases, with 10 bases separating them. The CDR3 covers 13 residues. Germline V lookup: CDR1 MNHNS, CDR2 SASEGT. The CDR3, as DNA: TGTGCCAGCAGTCCACAGGTCGACTATGGCTACACCTTC. As protein: CASSPQVDYGYTF.